Shown below are 14 T cell receptor beta chains from a single sample sequenced in a study of blood T cell repertoires in COVID-19. Assay: immunoSEQ multiplex PCR; the TCRdb copy retains only in-frame clones and omits some. The sample includes approximately 210,000 clones, roughly 78% of them seen just once. The source material was peripheral blood. The receptors shown here come from a woman aged 40 to 50 with acute or convalescent COVID-19.

CDR3: CASSRGVKVEAFF. The CDR3 DNA reads TGTGCCAGCAGCAGGGGTGTGAAGGTTGAAGCTTTCTTT. The genes are TRBV2 and TRBJ1-1; perhaps TRBD1 as D (6 bases). The CDR3 covers 13 residues. Germline V CDR1 and CDR2: SNHLY, FYNNEI. Trimming cost V 6 bases and J 7 bases, with 15 bases left between them.

Points on this clone: The same CDR3 arises from other DNA sequences in this sample as well. The chain links TRBV11-2 to TRBJ2-7; TRBD2 matches 10 bases. The ends lost 3 bases at V and 2 bases at J; junction bases unmatched: 4. Per the germline V gene, CDR1 is SGHAT and CDR2 is FQNNGV. There are 15 residues in the CDR3. The CDR3 is CASSLELAGTYEQYF. CDR3 nucleotide sequence: TGTGCCAGCAGCTTGGAACTAGCGGGGACCTACGAGCAGTACTTC.

V gene TRBV7-2 combines with J gene TRBJ2-7, with 7 bases matching TRBD2. The CDR3 has 14 residues. Germline CDR1 reads SGHTA; CDR2 reads FQGNSA. V shed 5 bases, J shed 5 bases, and the junction held 9 bases outside the gene matches. CDR3 in DNA: TGTGCCAGCAGCCCCGGACGGGGGGTCGACGAGCAGTACTTC. Translated, it gives CASSPGRGVDEQYF. The variable domain in full, with the rest retrieved from reference TRBV7-2 and TRBJ2-7, is GAGVSQSPSNKVTEKGKDVELRCDPISGHTALYWYRQSLGQGLEFLIYFQGNSAPDKSGLPSDRFSAERTGGSVSTLTIQRTQQEDSAVYLCASSPGRGVDEQYFGPGTRLTVT.

The chain uses TRBV5-1 and TRBJ2-1; maybe TRBD2 (6 bases). The CDR3 is made up of 14 amino acids. From germline, CDR1 is SGHRS and CDR2 YFSETQ. V shed 7 bases and J shed 0 bases, with 11 bases lying between them. The CDR3 here is CASGGESSYNEQFF. The CDR3 bases are TGCGCCAGCGGCGGGGAGAGCTCCTACAATGAGCAGTTCTTC.

The chain links TRBV7-3 to TRBJ1-6; 11 bases map to TRBD1. Germline CDR1 reads SGHTA; CDR2 reads FQGTGA. V lost 2 bases, J lost 10 bases, and 4 bases stayed unmatched. CDR3 length: 15 residues. DNA for the CDR3: TGTGCCAGCAGCTTACAGGGACAGGGGGGGTCACCCCTCCACTTT. Encoded protein: CASSLQGQGGSPLHF.

V is TRBV3-1 (or the pseudogene TRBV3-2) and J is TRBJ1-6; the D is unclear. Germline assignment: CDR1 LGHDT and CDR2 YNNKEL (reference sequence). Trimming stripped 2 bases from V and 9 bases from J, with 11 bases between. The CDR3 totals 14 residues. CDR3 region: CASSQQKVVSPLHF. The CDR3 nucleotides read TGTGCCAGCAGCCAACAGAAAGTGGTTTCACCCCTCCACTTT.

V is TRBV9 and J is TRBJ2-1; TRBD2 is a possible D gene (6 bases). CDR3 length: 13 amino acids. Per the germline V gene, CDR1 is SGDLS and CDR2 is YYNGEE. Trimming took off 4 bases at V and 6 bases at J, with 11 bases between the two ends. CDR3 region: CASSSGGLNEQFF. The CDR3 nucleotides are TGTGCCAGCAGCTCAGGAGGGCTCAATGAGCAGTTCTTC.

CDR3 amino acids: CSVEGGGGSYNEQFF. The CDR3 bases are TGCAGCGTTGAAGGGGGCGGGGGCTCCTACAATGAGCAGTTCTTC. This chain connects TRBV29-1 to TRBJ2-1; 7 bases are a match to TRBD2. Trimming took 1 base from V and 0 from J; bases not matched to a gene: 3. The germline V gene encodes CDR1 SQVTM and CDR2 ANQGSEA. This CDR3 has 15 residues.

The CDR3 loop reads CASSRLPGLAGDEQYF. The CDR3 nucleotides are TGCGCCAGCTCGCGTCTTCCGGGACTAGCGGGAGACGAGCAGTACTTC. V is TRBV5-1 and J is TRBJ2-7; the match to TRBD2 covers 14 bases. Germline V gene sequence: CDR1 SGHRS, CDR2 YFSETQ. V dropped 7 bases and J dropped 5; count of bases not matched to a gene: 11. This CDR3 is built from 16 residues.

The chain is built from TRBV4-1 and TRBJ2-2; D is possibly TRBD2 (6 bases). This CDR3 is 17 amino acids long. V was trimmed by 0 bases and J by 5 bases, leaving 16 bases between them. Germline assignment: CDR1 MGHRA and CDR2 YSYEKL. CDR3: CASSQESRLVGTGELFF. CDR3 nucleotides: TGCGCCAGCAGCCAAGAAAGTAGACTAGTAGGAACCGGGGAGCTGTTTTTT.

The gene calls are TRBV9 and TRBJ2-1; perhaps TRBD2 as D (5 bases). The CDR3 sequence is 16 residues long. V was pared by 3 bases and J by 2 bases, with 15 bases between. CDR1 and CDR2 from the germline V gene are SGDLS and YYNGEE. The CDR3 protein is CASSAGLNPTYNEQFF. The CDR3 nucleotides read TGTGCCAGCAGCGCCGGACTCAATCCGACCTACAATGAGCAGTTCTTC.

Notes on this clone: The same CDR3 is also encoded by other DNA sequences in this sample. This chain uses TRBV18 with TRBJ1-3, with a possible D match to TRBD1 (6 bases). CDR1 KGHSH and CDR2 LQKENI come from the germline V gene. V lost 0 bases and J 0 bases, leaving 9 bases between the germline ends. The length of the CDR3 is 16 residues. CDR3 sequence (DNA): TGTGCCAGCTCACCACCGACAGGACCCTCTGGAAACACCATATATTTT. Its protein product is CASSPPTGPSGNTIYF. The whole variable domain, filled in from reference TRBV18 and TRBJ1-3, reads NAGVMQNPRHLVRRRGQEARLRCSPMKGHSHVYWYRQLPEEGLKFMVYLQKENIIDESGMPKERFSAEFPKEGPSILRIQQVVRGDSAAYFCASSPPTGPSGNTIYFGEGSWLTVV.

The genes are TRBV7-9 and TRBJ2-7; TRBD1 agrees at 8 bases. CDR3 length: 15 amino acids. Germline trimming cut 6 bases from V and 1 base from J; bases unmatched to any gene: 8. Germline loops: CDR1 SEHNR, CDR2 FQNEAQ (reference sequence). CDR3 amino acids: CASRLRQGPSYEQYF. CDR3 nucleotides: TGTGCCAGCAGGTTACGACAGGGGCCTTCCTACGAGCAGTACTTC.

The chain couples TRBV7-2 to TRBJ2-7; D is unresolved. Germline assignment: CDR1 SGHTA and CDR2 FQGNSA. This CDR3 contains 12 residues. Trimming took off 3 bases at V and 0 bases at J, with 3 bases between the two ends. For the CDR3, the DNA is TGTGCCAGCAGCTTCATCTCCTACGAGCAGTACTTC. Its protein product is CASSFISYEQYF.